This is a list of T cell receptor beta chains from one sample in a study of blood T cell repertoires in COVID-19. Using immunoSEQ multiplex PCR, the repertoire was profiled, and TCRdb retains in-frame clones only, with some absent. The table has more than 250,000 clones, approximately 90% seen once. Material for sequencing was PBMCs or T cells enriched from blood (not recorded which). These receptors were obtained from a woman in her forties with acute COVID-19. Each CDR3 is given with its conserved first and last residue. The D gene is left open where the match is weak. Clone size is given for some rows only: seen once, a few or many times, or a class if the clone is expanded.

v_gene	d_gene	abundance	j_gene	CDR3aa	CDR3nt
TRBV5-1	-	once	TRBJ1-2	CASSLLGADYGYTF	TGCGCCAGCAGCTTGCTGGGGGCAGACTATGGCTACACCTTC
TRBV28	TRBD2	-	TRBJ2-1	CASSSLAGGPRVEQFF	TGTGCCAGCAGTTCCCTAGCGGGAGGGCCAAGGGTTGAGCAGTTCTTC
TRBV19	-	-	TRBJ1-1	CASSMYGGPTEAFF	TGTGCCAGTAGTATGTACGGGGGACCCACTGAAGCTTTCTTT
TRBV18	-	-	TRBJ2-1	CASSSVRGYEQFF	TGTGCCAGCTCCTCAGTCCGGGGGTATGAGCAGTTCTTC
TRBV18	TRBD2	-	TRBJ2-1	CASSPREIAGENEQFF	TGTGCCAGCTCACCAAGAGAAATAGCGGGAGAAAATGAGCAGTTCTTC
TRBV7-2	TRBD1	-	TRBJ1-5	CASSLDFWTGEYQPQHF	TGTGCCAGCAGCTTAGATTTTTGGACAGGGGAATATCAGCCCCAGCATTTT
TRBV7-8	-	-	TRBJ2-4	CASSLETGDKNIQYF	TGTGCCAGCAGCTTAGAGACGGGGGACAAAAACATTCAGTACTTC
TRBV11-3	TRBD1	-	TRBJ1-1	CASSLWTGMNTEAFF	TGTGCCAGCAGCTTATGGACAGGTATGAACACTGAAGCTTTCTTT
TRBV15	-	-	TRBJ1-6	CATSRDRVISSPLHF	TGTGCCACCAGCAGAGACAGGGTAATAAGTTCACCCCTCCACTTT
TRBV6-5	TRBD1	-	TRBJ1-2	CASGQDNYGYTF	TGTGCCAGCGGACAGGATAACTATGGCTACACCTTC
TRBV9	TRBD2	-	TRBJ2-1	CASSASGDQGNEQFF	TGTGCCAGCAGCGCTAGCGGGGACCAAGGGAATGAGCAGTTCTTC
TRBV27	-	-	TRBJ2-7	CASSPLSTYEQYF	TGTGCCAGCAGCCCCCTTAGCACCTACGAGCAGTACTTC
TRBV25-1	TRBD2	few	TRBJ2-1	CASSEYQGGDNEQFF	TGTGCCAGCAGTGAATATCAGGGAGGGGACAATGAGCAGTTCTTC
TRBV5-1	-	-	TRBJ2-5	CASSLAGRETQYF	TGCGCCAGCAGCTTGGCCGGGAGAGAGACCCAGTACTTC
TRBV10-3	-	few	TRBJ2-1	CAISVQVGALYNEQFF	TGTGCCATCAGTGTACAGGTCGGTGCGTTGTACAATGAGCAGTTCTTC
TRBV5-1	-	-	TRBJ2-2	CASSLVGGTGELFF	TGCGCCAGCAGCTTGGTCGGGGGAACCGGGGAGCTGTTTTTT
TRBV10-3	-	-	TRBJ2-3	CAISGALDTQYF	TGTGCCATCTCGGGAGCTCTAGATACGCAGTATTTT
TRBV6-2/TRBV6-3	-	-	TRBJ2-1	CASSPRSPNNEQFF	TGTGCCAGCAGCCCGCGGAGTCCCAACAATGAGCAGTTCTTC
TRBV6-5	TRBD1	-	TRBJ1-5	CASSTSRGGIQPQHF	TGTGCCAGCAGCACGAGCAGAGGGGGCATTCAGCCCCAGCATTTT
TRBV7-3	-	-	TRBJ1-2	CASSPIRASTGYTF	TGTGCCAGCAGCCCCATCAGGGCCTCCACTGGCTACACCTTC
TRBV7-2	-	once	TRBJ1-2	CASSLRVLSNYGYTF	TGTGCCAGCAGCTTGAGAGTCCTTTCTAACTATGGCTACACCTTC
TRBV7-2	-	-	TRBJ2-2	CASRPSPRNTGELFF	TGTGCCAGCAGACCCTCTCCCAGGAACACCGGGGAGCTGTTTTTT